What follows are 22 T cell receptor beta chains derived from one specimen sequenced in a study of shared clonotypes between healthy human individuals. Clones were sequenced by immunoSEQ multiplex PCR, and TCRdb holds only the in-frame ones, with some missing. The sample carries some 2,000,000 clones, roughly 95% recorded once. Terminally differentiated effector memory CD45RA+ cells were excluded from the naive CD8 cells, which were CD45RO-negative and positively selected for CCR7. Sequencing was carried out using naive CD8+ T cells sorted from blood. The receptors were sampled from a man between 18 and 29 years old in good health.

The CDR3 region has the DNA TGCGCCAGCAGCCACCAACAGGGCAGTGGGGAGACCCAGTACTTC. This codes for CASSHQQGSGETQYF. This sequence joins TRBV4-1 and TRBJ2-5; TRBD1 is a possible D gene (6 bases). CDR1 MGHRA and CDR2 YSYEKL come from the germline V gene. The CDR3 spans 15 residues. V lost 3 bases to trimming and J lost 5 bases, with 16 bases between them.

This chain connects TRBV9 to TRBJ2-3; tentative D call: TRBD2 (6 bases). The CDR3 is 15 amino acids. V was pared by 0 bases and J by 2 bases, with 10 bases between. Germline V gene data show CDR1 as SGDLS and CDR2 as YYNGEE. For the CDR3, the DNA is TGTGCCAGCAGCGTAGAGGGGACTGCCACAGATACGCAGTATTTT. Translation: CASSVEGTATDTQYF.

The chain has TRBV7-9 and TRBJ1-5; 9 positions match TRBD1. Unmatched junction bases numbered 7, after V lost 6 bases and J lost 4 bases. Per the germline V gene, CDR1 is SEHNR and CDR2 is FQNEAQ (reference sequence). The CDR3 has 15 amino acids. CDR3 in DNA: TGTGCCAGCAGGGGACAGGGTCCGGAAAATCAGCCCCAGCATTTT. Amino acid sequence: CASRGQGPENQPQHF.

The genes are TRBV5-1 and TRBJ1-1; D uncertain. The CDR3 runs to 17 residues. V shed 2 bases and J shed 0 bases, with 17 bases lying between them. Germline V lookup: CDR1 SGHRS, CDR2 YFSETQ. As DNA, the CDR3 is TGCGCCAGCAGCTTTAGGGAGGACGGCTACCTGAACACTGAAGCTTTCTTT. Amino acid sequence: CASSFREDGYLNTEAFF.

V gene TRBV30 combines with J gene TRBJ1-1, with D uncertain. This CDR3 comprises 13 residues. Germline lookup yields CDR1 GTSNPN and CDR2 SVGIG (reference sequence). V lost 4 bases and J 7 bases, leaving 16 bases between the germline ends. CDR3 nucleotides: TGTGCCTGGACCAAAGAGGGAGCGCTTGAAGCTTTCTTT. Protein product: CAWTKEGALEAFF.

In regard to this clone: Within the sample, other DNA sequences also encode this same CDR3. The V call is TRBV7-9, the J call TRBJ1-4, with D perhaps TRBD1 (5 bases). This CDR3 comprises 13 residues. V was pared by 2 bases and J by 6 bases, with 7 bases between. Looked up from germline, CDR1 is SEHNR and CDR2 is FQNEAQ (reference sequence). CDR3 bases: TGTGCCAGCAGCTTATTGGGGGATGAAAAACTGTTTTTT. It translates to CASSLLGDEKLFF. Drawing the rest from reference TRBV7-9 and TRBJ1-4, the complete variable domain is DTGVSQNPRHKITKRGQNVTFRCDPISEHNRLYWYRQTLGQGPEFLTYFQNEAQLEKSRLLSDRFSAERPKGSFSTLEIQRTEQGDSAMYLCASSLLGDEKLFFGSGTQLSVL.

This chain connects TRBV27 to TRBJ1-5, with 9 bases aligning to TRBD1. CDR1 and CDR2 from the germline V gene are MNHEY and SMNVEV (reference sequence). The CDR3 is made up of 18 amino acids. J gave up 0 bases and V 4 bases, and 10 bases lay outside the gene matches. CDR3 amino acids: CASSSGQGLLHSNQPQHF. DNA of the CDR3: TGTGCCAGCAGTTCAGGACAGGGGCTCCTGCATAGCAATCAGCCCCAGCATTTT.

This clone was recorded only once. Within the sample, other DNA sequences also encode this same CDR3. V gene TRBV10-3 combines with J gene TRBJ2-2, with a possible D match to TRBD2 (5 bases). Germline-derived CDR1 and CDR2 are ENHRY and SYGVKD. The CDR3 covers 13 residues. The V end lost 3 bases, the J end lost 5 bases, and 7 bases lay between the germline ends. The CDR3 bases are TGTGCCATCAGTGAACTAGATACCGGGGAGCTGTTTTTT. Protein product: CAISELDTGELFF.

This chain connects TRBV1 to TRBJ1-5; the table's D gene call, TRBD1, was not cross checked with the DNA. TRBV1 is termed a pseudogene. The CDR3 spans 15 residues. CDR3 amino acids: CTSSTNRGYNQPQHF. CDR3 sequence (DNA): TGCACCAGCAGCACCAACAGGGGTTACAATCAGCCCCAGCATTTT.

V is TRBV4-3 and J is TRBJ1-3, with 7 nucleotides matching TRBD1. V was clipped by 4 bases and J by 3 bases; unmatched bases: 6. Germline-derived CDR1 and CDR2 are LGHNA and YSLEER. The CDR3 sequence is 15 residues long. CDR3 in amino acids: CASSPAGGFGNTIYF. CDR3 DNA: TGCGCCAGCAGCCCAGCAGGGGGGTTTGGAAACACCATATATTTT.

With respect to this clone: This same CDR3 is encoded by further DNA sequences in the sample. CDR3: CASSSTGEDYGYTF. The CDR3 nucleotides read TGTGCCAGCAGTTCGACAGGGGAGGACTATGGCTACACCTTC. The chain employs TRBV28 and TRBJ1-2; 8 bases fit TRBD1. Germline V gene lookup returns CDR1 MDHEN and CDR2 SYDVKM. J was trimmed by 3 bases and V by 4 bases; bases with no gene match: 4. The CDR3 totals 14 residues.

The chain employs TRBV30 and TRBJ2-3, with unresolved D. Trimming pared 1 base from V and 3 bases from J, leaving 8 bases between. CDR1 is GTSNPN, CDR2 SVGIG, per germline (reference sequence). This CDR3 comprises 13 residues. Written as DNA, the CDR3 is TGTGCCTGGAGTGCCCTAACGACAGATACGCAGTATTTT. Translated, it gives CAWSALTTDTQYF.

CDR3 DNA sequence: TGCGCCAGCAGCCACGAGGCAGGGGTAGGCTACACCTTC. This encodes CASSHEAGVGYTF. The J gene is TRBJ1-2, the V gene TRBV4-3; maybe TRBD1 (6 bases). The V gene's germline CDR1 is LGHNA and CDR2 YSLEER. There are 13 residues in the CDR3. V was shortened by 3 bases and J by 8 bases, with 13 bases between the two germline ends.

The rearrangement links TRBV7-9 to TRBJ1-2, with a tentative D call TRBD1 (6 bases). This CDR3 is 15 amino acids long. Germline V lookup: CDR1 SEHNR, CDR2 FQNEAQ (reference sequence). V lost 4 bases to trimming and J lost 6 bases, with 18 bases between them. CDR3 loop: CASSSPWDNLHGYTF. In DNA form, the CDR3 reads TGTGCCAGCAGCTCGCCCTGGGACAACCTGCATGGCTACACCTTC. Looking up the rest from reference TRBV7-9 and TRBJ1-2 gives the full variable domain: DTGVSQNPRHKITKRGQNVTFRCDPISEHNRLYWYRQTLGQGPEFLTYFQNEAQLEKSRLLSDRFSAERPKGSFSTLEIQRTEQGDSAMYLCASSSPWDNLHGYTFGSGTRLTVV.

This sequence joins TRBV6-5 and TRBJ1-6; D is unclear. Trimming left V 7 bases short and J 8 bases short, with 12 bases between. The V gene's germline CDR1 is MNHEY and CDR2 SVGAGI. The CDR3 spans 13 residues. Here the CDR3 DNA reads TGTGCCAGCACCGACCCGGGTGATTCACCCCTCCACTTT. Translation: CASTDPGDSPLHF.

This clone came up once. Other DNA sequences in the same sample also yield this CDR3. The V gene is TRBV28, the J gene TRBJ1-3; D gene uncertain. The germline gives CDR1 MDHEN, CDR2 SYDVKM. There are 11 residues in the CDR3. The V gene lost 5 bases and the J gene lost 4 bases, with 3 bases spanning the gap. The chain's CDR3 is CASSPGNTIYF. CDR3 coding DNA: TGTGCCAGCAGTCCCGGAAACACCATATATTTT. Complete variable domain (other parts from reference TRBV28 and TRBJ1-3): DVKVTQSSRYLVKRTGEKVFLECVQDMDHENMFWYRQDPGLGLRLIYFSYDVKMKEKGDIPEGYSVSREKKERFSLILESASTNQTSMYLCASSPGNTIYFGEGSWLTVV.

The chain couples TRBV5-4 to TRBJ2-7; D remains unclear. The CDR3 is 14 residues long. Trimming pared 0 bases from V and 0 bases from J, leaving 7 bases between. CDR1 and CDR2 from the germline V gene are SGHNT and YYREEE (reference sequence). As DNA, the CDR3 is TGTGCCAGCAGCTTGGGAGCTAACTCCTACGAGCAGTACTTC. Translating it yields CASSLGANSYEQYF.

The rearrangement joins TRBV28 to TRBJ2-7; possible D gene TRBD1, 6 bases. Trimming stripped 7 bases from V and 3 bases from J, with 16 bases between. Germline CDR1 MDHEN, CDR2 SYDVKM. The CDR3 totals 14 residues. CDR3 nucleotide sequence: TGTGCCAGCAAGGGAGCCCCAGGGGACTACGAGCAGTACTTC. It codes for CASKGAPGDYEQYF.

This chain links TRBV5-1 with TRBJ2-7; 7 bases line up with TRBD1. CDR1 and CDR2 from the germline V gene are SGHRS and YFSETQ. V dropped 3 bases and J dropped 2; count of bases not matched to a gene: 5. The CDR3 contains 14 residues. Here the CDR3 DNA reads TGCGCCAGCAGCTGGACAGGCGAACCCTACGAGCAGTACTTC. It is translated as CASSWTGEPYEQYF.

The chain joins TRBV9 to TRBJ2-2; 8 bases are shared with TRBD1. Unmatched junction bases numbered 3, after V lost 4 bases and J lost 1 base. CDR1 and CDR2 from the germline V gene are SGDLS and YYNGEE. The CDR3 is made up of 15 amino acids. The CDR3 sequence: CASSYGQGNTGELFF. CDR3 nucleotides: TGTGCCAGCAGCTATGGACAGGGGAACACCGGGGAGCTGTTTTTT.

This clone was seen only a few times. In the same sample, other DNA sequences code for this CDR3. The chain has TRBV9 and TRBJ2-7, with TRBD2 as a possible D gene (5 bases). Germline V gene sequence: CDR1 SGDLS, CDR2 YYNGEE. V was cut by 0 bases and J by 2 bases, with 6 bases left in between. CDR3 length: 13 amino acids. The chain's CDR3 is CASSVGETYEQYF. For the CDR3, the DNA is TGTGCCAGCAGCGTAGGGGAGACCTACGAGCAGTACTTC. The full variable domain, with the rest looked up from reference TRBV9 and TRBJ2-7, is DSGVTQTPKHLITATGQRVTLRCSPRSGDLSVYWYQQSLDQGLQFLIQYYNGEERAKGNILERFSAQQFPDLHSELNLSSLELGDSALYFCASSVGETYEQYFGPGTRLTVT.

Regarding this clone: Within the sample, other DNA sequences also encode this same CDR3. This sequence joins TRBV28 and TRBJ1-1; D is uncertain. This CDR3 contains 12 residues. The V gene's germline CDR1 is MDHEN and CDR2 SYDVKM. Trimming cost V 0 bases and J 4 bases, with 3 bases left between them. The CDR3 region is CASSLWSTEAFF. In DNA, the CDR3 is TGTGCCAGCAGTTTATGGTCCACTGAAGCTTTCTTT. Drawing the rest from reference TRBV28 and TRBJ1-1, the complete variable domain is DVKVTQSSRYLVKRTGEKVFLECVQDMDHENMFWYRQDPGLGLRLIYFSYDVKMKEKGDIPEGYSVSREKKERFSLILESASTNQTSMYLCASSLWSTEAFFGQGTRLTVV.